This T cell receptor beta chain was captured in a study of T cells expressing NK-cell markers. Regarding this clonotype: Its antigen is unidentified.

Study observations and caveats: In a handful of donors, dominant NKG2C+ clonotypes were about 1.0-7.5% of CD8+ T cells.

Reanalyzing the 5' RACE reads, TCRdb keeps one entry per CDR3 protein, without DNA. Recorded for this sample: hundreds of thousands of distinct CDR3 sequences. The sample consisted of blood T cells: a sorted CD56 or NKG2C T cell subset, CD4+ or CD8+ T cells, or bulk PBMC T cells (not recorded which). The TCR was taken from a man aged 18-69 years in good health.

CDR3 region: CASRTTTRRSDEQFF. The chain links TRBV28 to TRBJ2-1; lacking DNA, the TRBD2 call made by TCRdb goes unchecked. Germline assignment: CDR1 MDHEN and CDR2 SYDVKM. The CDR3 length is 15 residues. The whole variable domain, remainder taken from reference TRBV28 and TRBJ2-1, is DVKVTQSSRYLVKRTGEKVFLECVQDMDHENMFWYRQDPGLGLRLIYFSYDVKMKEKGDIPEGYSVSREKKERFSLILESASTNQTSMYLCASRTTTRRSDEQFFGPGTRLTVL.